This T cell receptor (beta chain) was identified during a study of blood T cell repertoires in COVID-19. The data were produced by immunoSEQ multiplex PCR, yet TCRdb's version contains in-frame clones alone and is incomplete. Of 55,000 to 75,000 clones in the sample, roughly three quarters were seen once. Germline-derived CDR1 and CDR2 are SGHRS and YFSETQ. The V gene end was trimmed by 4 bases and the J gene end by 4 bases; junction bases not matched to a gene: 11. This CDR3 has 15 residues. This sequence was found in a human donor in a cohort sampled during active COVID-19. Sequencing was carried out using peripheral blood. This sequence joins TRBV5-1 and TRBJ2-7; 7 bases align to TRBD1. CDR3 DNA sequence: TGCGCCAGCAGCCTGGGACAGAGTACCTATTACGAGCAGTACTTC. Its protein is CASSLGQSTYYEQYF.